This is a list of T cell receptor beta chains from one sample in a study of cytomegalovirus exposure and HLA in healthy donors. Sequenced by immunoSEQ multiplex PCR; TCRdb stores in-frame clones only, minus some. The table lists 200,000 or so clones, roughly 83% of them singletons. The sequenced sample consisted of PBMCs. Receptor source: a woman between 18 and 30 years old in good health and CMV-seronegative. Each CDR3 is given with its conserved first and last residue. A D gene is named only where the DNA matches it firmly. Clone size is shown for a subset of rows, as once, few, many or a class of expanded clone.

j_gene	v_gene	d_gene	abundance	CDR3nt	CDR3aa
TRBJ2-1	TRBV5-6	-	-	TGTGCCAGCACCCTGGGGGGGGCCCCCTACAATGAGCAGTTCTTC	CASTLGGAPYNEQFF
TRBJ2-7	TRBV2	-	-	TGTGCCAGCCTACTAGCTGAAGAGCAGTACTTC	CASLLAEEQYF
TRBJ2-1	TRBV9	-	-	TGTGCCAGCAGCGTAGGTAACGGGATGAACTACAATGAGCAGTTCTTC	CASSVGNGMNYNEQFF
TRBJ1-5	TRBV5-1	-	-	TGCGCCAGCAGCTTAGGGCGCAATCAGCCCCAGCATTTT	CASSLGRNQPQHF
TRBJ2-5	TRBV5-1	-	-	TGCGCCAGCAGCTTGACAGGTCTCACGCAAGAGACCCAGTACTTC	CASSLTGLTQETQYF
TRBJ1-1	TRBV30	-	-	TGTGCCTGGAGTCTCCAGTTGACTGAAGCTTTCTTT	CAWSLQLTEAFF
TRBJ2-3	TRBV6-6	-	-	TGTGCCAGCAGTTACTCCCCTCAGGGGGGAGATACGCAGTATTTT	CASSYSPQGGDTQYF
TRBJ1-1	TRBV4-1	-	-	TGCGCCAGCAGCCCCGTGGGGAGGTCCACTGAAGCTTTCTTT	CASSPVGRSTEAFF
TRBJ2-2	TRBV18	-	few	TGTGCCAGCTCACCGGACAGTACGAACACCGGGGAGCTGTTTTTT	CASSPDSTNTGELFF
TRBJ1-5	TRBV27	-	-	TGTGCCAGCAGTTTATGGGGGGAGGTCAATCAGCCCCAGCATTTT	CASSLWGEVNQPQHF
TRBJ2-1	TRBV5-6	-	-	TGTGCCAGCAACCTCCTAGGACGAAAAACCCCCTACAATGAGCAGTTCTTC	CASNLLGRKTPYNEQFF
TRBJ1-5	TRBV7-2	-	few	TGTGCCAGCAGCTTAGCCGAGGGCTTGAATCAGCCCCAGCATTTT	CASSLAEGLNQPQHF
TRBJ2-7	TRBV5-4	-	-	TGTGCCAGCAGCTTGGGGACAGCCTCCTACGAGCAGTACTTC	CASSLGTASYEQYF
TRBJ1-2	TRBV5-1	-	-	TGCGCCAGCAACTTGGGCGGTCCTTCCTATGGCTACACCTTC	CASNLGGPSYGYTF
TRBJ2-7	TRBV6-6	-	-	TGTGGCAGCACCCGAGGGGGTTTATCCTACGAGCAGTACTTC	CGSTRGGLSYEQYF
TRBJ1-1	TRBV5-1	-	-	TGCGCCAGCAGCTTGGATGCCATGAACACTGAAGCTTTCTTT	CASSLDAMNTEAFF
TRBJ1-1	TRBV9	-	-	TGTGCCAGCAGCGTAGGAACGAACACTGAAGCTTTCTTT	CASSVGTNTEAFF
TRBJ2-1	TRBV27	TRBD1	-	TGTGCCAGCAGTAGACAGGGGGCGAGGAATGAGCAGTTCTTC	CASSRQGARNEQFF
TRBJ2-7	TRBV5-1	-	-	TGCGCCAGCAGCGAGATATGGGGCGTTACCTACGAGCAGTACTTC	CASSEIWGVTYEQYF
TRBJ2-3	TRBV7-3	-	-	TGTGCCAGCAGCTACCGCAATCAGGAAGATACGCAGTATTTT	CASSYRNQEDTQYF
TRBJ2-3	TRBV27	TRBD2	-	TGTGCCAGCAGTTTAGTAGGGACTAGAAGACTACAGGGGCAGTATTTT	CASSLVGTRRLQGQYF
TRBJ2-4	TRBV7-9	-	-	TGTGCCAGCAGCTTAGCGACCGGGGCGGACATTCAGTACTTC	CASSLATGADIQYF
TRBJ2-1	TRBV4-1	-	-	TGCGCCAGCAGCCAGGGTTTGGCCTACAATGAGCAGTTCTTC	CASSQGLAYNEQFF
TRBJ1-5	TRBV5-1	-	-	TGCGCCAGCAGTCAGACAGGCTCTGGGGGTCAGCCCCAGCATTTT	CASSQTGSGGQPQHF
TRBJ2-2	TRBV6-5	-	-	TGTGCCAGCAGGCCGGAGGGACGTAACACCGGGGAGCTGTTTTTT	CASRPEGRNTGELFF
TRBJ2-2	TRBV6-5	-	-	TGTGCCAGCAGTTACTCGAAAGGTTGGGCCGGGGAGCTGTTTTTT	CASSYSKGWAGELFF
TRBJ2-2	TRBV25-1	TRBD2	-	TGTGCCAGCAGTGATACTAGCGGGGGGTCCGGGGAGCTGTTTTTT	CASSDTSGGSGELFF
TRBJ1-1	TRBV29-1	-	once	TGCAGCGTTGGGGAACGGGTGAACACTGAAGCTTTCTTT	CSVGERVNTEAFF
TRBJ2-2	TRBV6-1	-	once	TGTGCCAGCAGTCAGTGGTTAGCGGACACCGGGGAGCTGTTTTTT	CASSQWLADTGELFF
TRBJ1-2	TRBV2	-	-	TGTGCCAGCAGCCGGGAGACCAAATCCCCCTATGGCTACACCTTC	CASSRETKSPYGYTF
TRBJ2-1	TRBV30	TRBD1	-	TGTGCCTGGAAAGGGGGGACAGGGTCCCCCTCCTACAATGAGCAGTTCTTC	CAWKGGTGSPSYNEQFF
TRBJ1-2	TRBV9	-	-	TGTGCCAGCAGCGTGGGGGCGGGACGGACCTATGGCTACACCTTC	CASSVGAGRTYGYTF
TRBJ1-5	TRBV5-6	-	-	TGTGCCAGCAGCATTGCTGGCGGGGAACTTAATCAGCCCCAGCATTTT	CASSIAGGELNQPQHF
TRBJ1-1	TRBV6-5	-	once	TGTGCCAGCAGTGTGGGGTGGGGAACTGAAGCTTTCTTT	CASSVGWGTEAFF
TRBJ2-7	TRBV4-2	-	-	TGTGCCAGCAGCCAAGCTCCCCCGGGGGTTAGCTCCTACGAGCAGTACTTC	CASSQAPPGVSSYEQYF
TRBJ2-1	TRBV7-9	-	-	TGTGCCGTCGGGACAGCGGGGGCGTCCTACAATGAGCAGTTCTTC	CAVGTAGASYNEQFF
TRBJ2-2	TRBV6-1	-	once	TGTGCCAGCAGGGGGGCGAACACCGGGGAGCTGTTTTTT	CASRGANTGELFF
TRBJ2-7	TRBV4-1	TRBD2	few	TGCGCCAGCAGCCAAGAGGGGGGGGAGGAGCAGTACTTC	CASSQEGGEEQYF
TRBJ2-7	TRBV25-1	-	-	TGTGCCAGCAGTTTTGGGGGGCCCTACGAGCAGTACTTC	CASSFGGPYEQYF
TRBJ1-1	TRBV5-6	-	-	TGTGCCAGCAGCTTCAGGCAGGGCACCACTGAAGCTTTCTTT	CASSFRQGTTEAFF
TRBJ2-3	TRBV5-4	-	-	TGTGCCAGCAGCCCTGGCCCCACGGGGGGCCTCACAGATACGCAGTATTTT	CASSPGPTGGLTDTQYF
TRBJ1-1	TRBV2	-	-	TGTGCCAGCAGTGAAAGAAGGCAGGCCGAAGCTTTCTTT	CASSERRQAEAFF
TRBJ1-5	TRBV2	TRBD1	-	TGTGCCAGCAGTGGGACAGGGAGCCAGCCCCAGCATTTT	CASSGTGSQPQHF
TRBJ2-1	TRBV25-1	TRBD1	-	TGTGCCAGCAGTGGCTGGACAGGCTACAATGAGCAGTTCTTC	CASSGWTGYNEQFF
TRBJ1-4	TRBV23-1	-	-	TGCGCCAGCAGTCCCAGGGTACTACCACCAGCTAATGAAAAACTGTTTTTT	CASSPRVLPPANEKLFF
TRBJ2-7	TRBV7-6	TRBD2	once	TGTGCCAGCAGCTGGGCCGGGACTAGCGGGAGGGGCGAGCAGTACTTC	CASSWAGTSGRGEQYF
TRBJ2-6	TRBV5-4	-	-	TGTGCCAGCAGCTTGGGAGGTAGTGGGGCCAACGTCCTGACTTTC	CASSLGGSGANVLTF
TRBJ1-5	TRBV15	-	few	TGTGCCACCAGCGGAATGAGGAACAGCGGCAATCAGCCCCAGCATTTT	CATSGMRNSGNQPQHF
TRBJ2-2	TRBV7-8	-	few	TGTGCCAGCAGCTTTAGCTGGGAGCTGTTTTTT	CASSFSWELFF
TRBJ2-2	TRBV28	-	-	TGTGCCAGCAGTTTATATCAGCTCGGGCCGAACACCGGGGAGCTGTTTTTT	CASSLYQLGPNTGELFF
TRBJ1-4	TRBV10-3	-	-	TGTGCCATCAGTGAGTCCGGGAGCTCTGAAAAACTGTTTTTT	CAISESGSSEKLFF
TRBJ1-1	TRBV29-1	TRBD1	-	TGCAGCGTTTGCCGGACAGGGGTGGAGACTGAAGCTTTCTTT	CSVCRTGVETEAFF
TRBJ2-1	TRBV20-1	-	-	TGCAGTGGGGTAACCGGCCATGAGCAGTTCTTC	CSGVTGHEQFF
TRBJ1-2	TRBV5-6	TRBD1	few	TGTGCCAGCAGGTATGGACAGGCTTATGGCTACACCTTC	CASRYGQAYGYTF
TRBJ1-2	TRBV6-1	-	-	TGTGCCAGCAGTGATTCGGACAGATACTATGGCTACACCTTC	CASSDSDRYYGYTF
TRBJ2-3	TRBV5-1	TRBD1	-	TGCGCCAGCAGCCCTCAGGGGGCCAGCACAGATACGCAGTATTTT	CASSPQGASTDTQYF
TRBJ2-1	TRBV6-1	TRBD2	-	TGTGCCAGCAGCGAGACTAGCGGGGGGGTAAATGAGCAGTTCTTC	CASSETSGGVNEQFF
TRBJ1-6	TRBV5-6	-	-	TGTGCCAGCAGCTTCTCCGCGGACAGCTATAATTCACCCCTCCACTTT	CASSFSADSYNSPLHF